These 2 T cell receptor beta chains came from one sample sequenced in a study of vaccination and CD4 T cells after COVID-19. Scientists ran DNA taken from cultured CD4+ T cells through the Oncomine TCR Beta short-read assay for sequencing. Each CDR3 protein gets one entry after TCRdb re-called the PCR reads with MiXCR. The sample shows more than 9,000 distinct CDR3 sequences, 60% to 65% of them seen only once. The sample's treatment: approximately nine-day PBMC culture with coronavirus spike peptide pools or control peptides (ViraFEST assay). These TCRs' antigens remain unknown. Material for sequencing was CD4+ T cells from blood, cultured in vitro. These receptors were obtained from a human donor who had recovered from COVID-19.

Relative to its sample, this clonotype is large. The CDR3 spells CASNWDRAYGYTF. CDR3 sequence (DNA): TGTGCCAGCAACTGGGACAGGGCCTATGGCTACACCTTC. The V call is TRBV12-3 or TRBV12-4, the J call TRBJ1-2; 9 nucleotides match TRBD1. This CDR3 is built from 13 residues. Trimming removed 7 bases from V and 4 bases from J; junction bases left unmatched: 4.

The chain uses TRBV4-2 and TRBJ1-5, with a weak D call TRBD1 (6 bases). CDR1 is LGHNA, CDR2 YNFKEQ, per germline. This CDR3 has 16 residues. V lost 1 base and J 1 base, leaving 11 bases between the germline ends. CDR3 coding DNA: TGTGCCAGCAGCCAAGGTGGGGGCGAGAGCAATCAGCCCCAGCATTTT. Its protein product is CASSQGGGESNQPQHF.